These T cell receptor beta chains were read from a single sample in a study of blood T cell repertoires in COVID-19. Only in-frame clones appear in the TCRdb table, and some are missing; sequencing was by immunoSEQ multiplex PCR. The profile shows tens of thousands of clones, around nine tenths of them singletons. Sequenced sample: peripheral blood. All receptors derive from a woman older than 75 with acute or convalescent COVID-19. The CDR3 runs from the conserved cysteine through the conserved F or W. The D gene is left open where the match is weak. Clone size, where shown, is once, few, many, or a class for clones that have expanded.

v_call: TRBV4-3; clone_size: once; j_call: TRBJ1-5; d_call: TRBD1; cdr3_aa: CASSQTGGNQPQHF; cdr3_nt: TGCGCCAGCAGCCAGACAGGGGGCAATCAGCCCCAGCATTTT
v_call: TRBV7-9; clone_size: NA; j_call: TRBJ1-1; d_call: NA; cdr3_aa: CASSQSSRGPNTEAFF; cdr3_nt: TGTGCCAGCAGCCAGAGTTCCAGGGGACCGAACACTGAAGCTTTCTTT
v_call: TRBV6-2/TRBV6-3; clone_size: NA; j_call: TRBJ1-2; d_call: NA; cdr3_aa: CASSDSSGFGYTF; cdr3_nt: TGTGCCAGCAGCGACTCCAGTGGGTTTGGCTACACCTTC
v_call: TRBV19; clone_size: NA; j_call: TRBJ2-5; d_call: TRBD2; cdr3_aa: CASSIGGLVGETQYF; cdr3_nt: TGTGCCAGTAGTATAGGTGGACTAGTCGGTGAGACCCAGTACTTC
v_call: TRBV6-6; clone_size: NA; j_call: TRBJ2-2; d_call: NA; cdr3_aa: CASRQGSGELFF; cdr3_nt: TGTGCCAGCAGACAGGGTTCCGGGGAGCTGTTTTTT
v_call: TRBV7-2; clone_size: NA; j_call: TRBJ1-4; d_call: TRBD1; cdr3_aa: CASSPDRGAEKLFF; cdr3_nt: TGTGCCAGCAGTCCTGACAGGGGTGCTGAAAAACTGTTTTTT
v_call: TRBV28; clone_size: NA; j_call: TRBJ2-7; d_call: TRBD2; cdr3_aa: CASSFTSGTYEQYF; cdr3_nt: TGTGCCAGCAGTTTCACTAGCGGGACCTACGAGCAGTACTTC
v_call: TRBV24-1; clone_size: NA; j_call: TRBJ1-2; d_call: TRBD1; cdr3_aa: CATSDSVTGAIYSTYGYTF; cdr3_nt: TGTGCCACCAGTGACTCCGTCACAGGGGCGATCTATTCTACCTATGGCTACACCTTC
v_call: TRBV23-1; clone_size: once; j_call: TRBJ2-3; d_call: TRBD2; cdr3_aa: CASSQSLAGTSGRAGTDTQYF; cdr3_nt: TGCGCCAGCAGTCAATCGTTGGCGGGGACTAGCGGGAGGGCGGGCACAGATACGCAGTATTTT
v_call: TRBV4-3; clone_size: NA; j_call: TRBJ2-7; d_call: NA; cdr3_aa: CASSQDHAGNEQYF; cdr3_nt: TGCGCCAGCAGCCAAGATCATGCGGGGAACGAGCAGTACTTC
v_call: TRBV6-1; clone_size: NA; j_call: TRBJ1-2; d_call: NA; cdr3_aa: CASSEQGSYGYTF; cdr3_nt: TGTGCCAGCAGTGAGCAGGGGAGCTATGGCTACACCTTC
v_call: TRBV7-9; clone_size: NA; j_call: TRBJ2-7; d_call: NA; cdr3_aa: CASSPGGSDGEQYF; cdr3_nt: TGTGCCAGCAGCCCTGGAGGGAGCGATGGCGAGCAGTACTTC
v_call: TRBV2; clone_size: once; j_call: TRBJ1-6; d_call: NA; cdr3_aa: CASAFSYNSPLHF; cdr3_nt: TGTGCCAGCGCGTTTTCCTATAATTCACCCCTCCACTTT
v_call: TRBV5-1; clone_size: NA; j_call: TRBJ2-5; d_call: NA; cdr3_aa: CASGEGSGEETQYF; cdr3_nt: TGCGCCAGCGGTGAGGGGTCGGGGGAAGAGACCCAGTACTTC
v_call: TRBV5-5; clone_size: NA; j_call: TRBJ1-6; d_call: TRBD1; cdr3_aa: CASSFNPGQGAGNSPLHF; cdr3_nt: TGTGCCAGCAGCTTTAACCCGGGACAGGGGGCCGGTAATTCACCCCTCCACTTT
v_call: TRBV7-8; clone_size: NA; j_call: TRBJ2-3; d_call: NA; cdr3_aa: CASSLLAGADTQYF; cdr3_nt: TGTGCCAGCAGCTTACTGGCCGGGGCAGATACGCAGTATTTT
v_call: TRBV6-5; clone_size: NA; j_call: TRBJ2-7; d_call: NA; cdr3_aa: CASTPPNTYEQYF; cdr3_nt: TGTGCTTCGACTCCTCCTAACACCTACGAGCAGTACTTC
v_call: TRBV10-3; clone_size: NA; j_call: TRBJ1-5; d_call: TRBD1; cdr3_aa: CAISESGTGRPQHF; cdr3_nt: TGTGCCATCAGTGAGTCGGGGACAGGGAGGCCCCAGCATTTT
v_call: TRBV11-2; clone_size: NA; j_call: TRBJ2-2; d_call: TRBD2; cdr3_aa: CASSFLAGGPHGELFF; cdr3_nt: TGTGCCAGCAGCTTTTTGGCGGGGGGGCCCCACGGGGAGCTGTTTTTT
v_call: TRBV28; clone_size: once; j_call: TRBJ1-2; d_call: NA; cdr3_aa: CASSFPEGTGFYGYTF; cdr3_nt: TGTGCCAGCAGTTTCCCGGAGGGGACGGGATTTTATGGCTACACCTTC
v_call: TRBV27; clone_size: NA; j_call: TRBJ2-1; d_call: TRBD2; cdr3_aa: CASGSLGGGPHNEQFF; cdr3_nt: TGTGCCAGCGGTTCCTTGGGCGGGGGGCCCCACAATGAGCAGTTCTTC
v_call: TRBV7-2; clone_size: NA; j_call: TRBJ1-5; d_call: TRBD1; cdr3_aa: CASSPGPGGNQPQHF; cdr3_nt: TGTGCCAGCAGCCCCGGACCAGGGGGGAATCAGCCCCAGCATTTT
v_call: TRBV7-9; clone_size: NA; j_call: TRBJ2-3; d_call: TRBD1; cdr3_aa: CASAPGTGSTDTQYF; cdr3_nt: TGTGCCAGCGCCCCTGGGACAGGTAGCACGGATACGCAGTATTTT
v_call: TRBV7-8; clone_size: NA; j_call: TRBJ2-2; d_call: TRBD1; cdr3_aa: CASSPLQGQGTGELFF; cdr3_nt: TGTGCCAGCAGCCCGTTACAGGGGCAGGGCACCGGGGAGCTGTTTTTT
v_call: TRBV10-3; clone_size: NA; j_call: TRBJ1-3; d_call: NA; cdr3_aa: CAISETRGNAIYF; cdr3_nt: TGTGCCATCAGTGAGACCAGGGGAAACGCCATATATTTT
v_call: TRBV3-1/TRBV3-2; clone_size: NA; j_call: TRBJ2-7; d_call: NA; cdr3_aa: CASSLFRTAEYEQYF; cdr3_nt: TGTGCCAGCAGCCTTTTCCGGACAGCAGAATACGAGCAGTACTTC
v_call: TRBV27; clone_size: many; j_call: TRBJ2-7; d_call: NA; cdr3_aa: CASSSQGYEQYF; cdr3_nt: TGTGCCAGCAGTTCCCAGGGGTACGAGCAGTACTTC
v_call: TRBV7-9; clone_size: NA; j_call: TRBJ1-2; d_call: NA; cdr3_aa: CASSLASRGFGGYTF; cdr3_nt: TGTGCCAGCAGCTTAGCGTCCCGGGGGTTTGGTGGCTACACCTTC
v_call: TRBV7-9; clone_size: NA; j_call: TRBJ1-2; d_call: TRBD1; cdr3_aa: CASSVTGGDLGGYTF; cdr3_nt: TGTGCCAGCAGCGTTACAGGGGGCGACCTTGGTGGCTACACCTTC
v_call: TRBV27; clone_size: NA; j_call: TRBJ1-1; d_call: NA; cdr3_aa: CASSFIGENTEAFF; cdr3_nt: TGTGCCAGCAGTTTTATCGGGGAGAACACTGAAGCTTTCTTT
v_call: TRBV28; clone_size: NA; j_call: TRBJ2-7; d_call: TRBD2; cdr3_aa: CASSMGLAGGPGDEQYF; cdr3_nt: TGTGCCAGCAGTATGGGACTAGCGGGAGGGCCTGGGGACGAGCAGTACTTC
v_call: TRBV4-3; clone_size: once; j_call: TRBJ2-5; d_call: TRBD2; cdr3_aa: CASSLGAGGGETQYF; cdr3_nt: TGCGCCAGCAGCCTTGGAGCGGGAGGCGGGGAGACCCAGTACTTC
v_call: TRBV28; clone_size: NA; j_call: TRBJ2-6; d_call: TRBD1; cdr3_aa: CASSLPWTGAGGANVLTF; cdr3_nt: TGTGCCAGCAGTTTACCATGGACAGGGGCGGGTGGGGCCAACGTCCTGACTTTC